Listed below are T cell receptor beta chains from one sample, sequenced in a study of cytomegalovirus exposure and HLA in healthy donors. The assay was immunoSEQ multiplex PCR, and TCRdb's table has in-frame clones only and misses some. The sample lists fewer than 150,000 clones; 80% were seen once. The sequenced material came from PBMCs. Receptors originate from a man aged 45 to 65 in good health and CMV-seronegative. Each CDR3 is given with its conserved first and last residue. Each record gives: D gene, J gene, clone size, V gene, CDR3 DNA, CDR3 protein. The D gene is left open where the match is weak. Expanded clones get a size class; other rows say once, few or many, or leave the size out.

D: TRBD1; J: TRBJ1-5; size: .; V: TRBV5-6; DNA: TGTGCCAGCAGTTCCACAAGGACAGGGTTAATTGGTAGCAATCAGCCCCAGCATTTT; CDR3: CASSSTRTGLIGSNQPQHF
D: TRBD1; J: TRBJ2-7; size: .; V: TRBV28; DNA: TGTGCCAGCAGGATATCCGGGACAGGGGTGTACGAGCAGTACTTC; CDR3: CASRISGTGVYEQYF
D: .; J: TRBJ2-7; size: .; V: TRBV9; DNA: TGTGCCAGCAGCGTAGGGGGGCGGGAGCGGTTTGCCGAGCAGTACTTC; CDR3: CASSVGGRERFAEQYF
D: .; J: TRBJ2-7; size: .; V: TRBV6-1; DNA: TGTGCCAGCAGTGAAGAGGGGTTCTACGAGCAGTACTTC; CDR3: CASSEEGFYEQYF
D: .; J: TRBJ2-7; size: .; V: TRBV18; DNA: TGTGCCAGCTCACCGCGATCGTCAGGGGACGAGCAGTACTTC; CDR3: CASSPRSSGDEQYF
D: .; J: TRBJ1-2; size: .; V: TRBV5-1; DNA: TGCGCCAGCAGCCTGGAGGCAGGGAGGGGTGGCTACACCTTC; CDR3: CASSLEAGRGGYTF
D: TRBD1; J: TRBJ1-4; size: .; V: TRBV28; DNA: TGTGCCAGCAGTACAATCGGACAGGATGAAAAACTGTTTTTT; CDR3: CASSTIGQDEKLFF
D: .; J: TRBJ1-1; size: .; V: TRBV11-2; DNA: TGTGCCAGCAGCTTAGACCAAAGGTACCGAGGGCGACCCAGGAACACTGAAGCTTTCTTT; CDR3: CASSLDQRYRGRPRNTEAFF
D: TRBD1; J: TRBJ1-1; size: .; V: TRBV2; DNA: TGTGCCAGCAGTGGGGGACAGGAGGCCACTGAAGCTTTCTTT; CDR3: CASSGGQEATEAFF
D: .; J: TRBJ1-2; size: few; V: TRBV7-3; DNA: TGTGCCAGCAGCTTAACAGGCCGGCAGGAGGGTGTCTATGGCTACACCTTC; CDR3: CASSLTGRQEGVYGYTF
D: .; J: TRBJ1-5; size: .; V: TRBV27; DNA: TGTGCCAGCAGTTCCGGGACAATCCTCAATCAGCCCCAGCATTTT; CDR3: CASSSGTILNQPQHF
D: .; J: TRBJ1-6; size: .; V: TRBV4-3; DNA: TGCGCCAGCAGCCAAGGACAGAGACATTCACCCCTCCACTTT; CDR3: CASSQGQRHSPLHF
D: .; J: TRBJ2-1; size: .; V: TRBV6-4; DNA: TGTGCCAGCAGTGTCCGAGGGAACAATGAGCAGTTCTTC; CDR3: CASSVRGNNEQFF
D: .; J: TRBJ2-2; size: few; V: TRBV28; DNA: TGTGCCAGCAGTTTACCGGACTACGTGGACGGGGAGCTGTTTTTT; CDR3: CASSLPDYVDGELFF
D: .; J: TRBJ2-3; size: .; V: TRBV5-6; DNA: TGTGCCAGCAGCCCCGACGGAGGCAGGGGCTTTGATACGCAGTATTTT; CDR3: CASSPDGGRGFDTQYF
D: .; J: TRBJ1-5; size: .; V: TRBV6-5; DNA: TGTGCCAGCAGTGAGAATCGGGGCAATCAGCCCCAGCATTTT; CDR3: CASSENRGNQPQHF
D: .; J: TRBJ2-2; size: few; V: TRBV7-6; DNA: TGTGCCAGCAGGCCCGTGATTGCGGGCCCGAACACCGGGGAGCTGTTTTTT; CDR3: CASRPVIAGPNTGELFF
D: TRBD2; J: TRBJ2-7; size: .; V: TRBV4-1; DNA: TGCGCCAGCAGCCAAGCGGCTAGCGGGAGTTCTTTAGCCTACGAGCAGTACTTC; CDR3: CASSQAASGSSLAYEQYF
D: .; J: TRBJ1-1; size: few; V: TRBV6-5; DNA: TGTGCCAGCAGCCACTCTATAGAGGGTGGGACTGAAGCTTTCTTT; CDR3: CASSHSIEGGTEAFF
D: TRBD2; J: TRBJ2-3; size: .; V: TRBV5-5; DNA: TGTGCCAGCAGTTTTGCCGGGGGGAGCACAGATACGCAGTATTTT; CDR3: CASSFAGGSTDTQYF
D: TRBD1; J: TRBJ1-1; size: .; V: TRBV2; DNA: TGTGCCAGCAGCAGGACAGGGGGTCGGACCATGAACACTGAAGCTTTCTTT; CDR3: CASSRTGGRTMNTEAFF
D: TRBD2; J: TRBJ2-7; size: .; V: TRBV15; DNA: TGTGCCACCAGCAGAGTAGGCGCCGGGAGGGCAATCTACGAGCAGTACTTC; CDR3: CATSRVGAGRAIYEQYF
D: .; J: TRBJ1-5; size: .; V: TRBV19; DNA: TGTGCCAGTAGTATGGGGGGATATAGCAATCAGCCCCAGCATTTT; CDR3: CASSMGGYSNQPQHF
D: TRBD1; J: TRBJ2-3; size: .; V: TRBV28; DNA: TGTGCCAGCGGATCCGGGACAGGGACCAGCACAGATACGCAGTATTTT; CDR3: CASGSGTGTSTDTQYF
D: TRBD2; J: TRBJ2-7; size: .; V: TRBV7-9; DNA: TGTGCCAGCAGCCTGACTAGCTCCTCCTACGAGCAGTACTTC; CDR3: CASSLTSSSYEQYF
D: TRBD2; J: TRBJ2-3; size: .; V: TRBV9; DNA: TGTGCCAGCAGCGCGACGGGGAGGGGTAGCACAGATACGCAGTATTTT; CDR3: CASSATGRGSTDTQYF
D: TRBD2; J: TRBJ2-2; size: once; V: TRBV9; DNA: TGTGCCAGCAGCGTAGCTACTAGCGGGATCGGGGAGCTGTTTTTT; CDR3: CASSVATSGIGELFF
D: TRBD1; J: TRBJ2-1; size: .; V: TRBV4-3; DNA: TGCGCCAGCAGCCAGGTCTCACCGGGACAGGGCCCCTCCAATGAGCAGTTCTTC; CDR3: CASSQVSPGQGPSNEQFF
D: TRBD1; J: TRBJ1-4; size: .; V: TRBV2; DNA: TGTGCCAGCGTCAGGGGGCGGGTTGAAAAACTGTTTTTT; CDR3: CASVRGRVEKLFF
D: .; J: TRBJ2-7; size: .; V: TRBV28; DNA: TGTGCCAGCAGTTTACCGGGACTCAGCTACGAGCAGTACTTC; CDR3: CASSLPGLSYEQYF
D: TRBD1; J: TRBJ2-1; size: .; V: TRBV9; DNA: TGTGCCAGCAGCGTAGCGGGGCAGGGGGTGTACAATGAGCAGTTCTTC; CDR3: CASSVAGQGVYNEQFF